This TCR beta chain was profiled in a study of early T cells in non-severe SARS-CoV-2 infection. This clonotype was observed a handful of times. Its antigen is still unknown. Notes on the study in general: The VDJdb matching leaned toward anti-spike CD8 responses and overlooked private and CD4 specificities.

MiXCR, run by TCRdb on the 5' RACE reads, gives a single entry per CDR3 protein. Here the sample spans about 92,000 distinct CDR3 sequences, roughly 17% being singletons. The CDR3 loop spans 13 amino acids. Germline lookup yields CDR1 DFQATT and CDR2 SNEGSKA (reference sequence). V lost 6 bases, J lost 0 bases, and 9 bases lay in between. Specimen: whole blood. V gene TRBV20-1 combines with J gene TRBJ2-1; D gene unclear. This TCR was sampled from an adult who was a healthcare worker with PCR-confirmed SARS-CoV-2 infection or an uninfected control (not recorded which). For the CDR3, the DNA is TGCAGTGCCCCGTCAGGCTCCTACAATGAGCAGTTCTTC. Translated, it gives CSAPSGSYNEQFF.